This T cell receptor (beta chain) is from a study of early T cells in non-severe SARS-CoV-2 infection. TCRdb itself ran the 5' RACE reads through MiXCR, one entry per CDR3 protein. In the table there are about 64,000 distinct CDR3 sequences, around 20% of which are singletons. Of note for this clonotype: Its antigen is currently unknown.

V was pared by 3 bases and J by 5 bases, with 13 bases between. The germline CDR1 and CDR2 sequences are SGHAT and FQNNGV. The CDR3 totals 14 residues. Study-wide findings and caveats: Matching results from VDJdb favored anti-spike CD8 responses, leaving private and CD4 specificities undetected.

This sequence originates from an adult who was a healthcare worker with PCR-confirmed SARS-CoV-2 infection or an uninfected control (not recorded which). This chain uses TRBV11-2 with TRBJ2-5; no clear D. The input for sequencing was whole blood, taken at baseline. The CDR3 DNA sequence: TGTGCCAGCAGCTTTCTTCAAAGTAGGGAGACCCAGTACTTC. Amino acid sequence: CASSFLQSRETQYF.